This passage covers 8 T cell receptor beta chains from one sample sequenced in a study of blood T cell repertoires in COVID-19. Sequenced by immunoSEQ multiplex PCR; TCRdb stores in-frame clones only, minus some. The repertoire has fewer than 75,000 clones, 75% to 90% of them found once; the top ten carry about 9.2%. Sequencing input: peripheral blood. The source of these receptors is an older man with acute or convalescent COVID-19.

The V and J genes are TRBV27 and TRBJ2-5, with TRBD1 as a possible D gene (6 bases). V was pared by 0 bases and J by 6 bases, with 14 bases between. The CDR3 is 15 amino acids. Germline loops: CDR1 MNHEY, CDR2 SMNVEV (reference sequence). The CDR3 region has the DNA TGTGCCAGCAGTTTATCAGGGGGTATTTTACAGACCCAGTACTTC. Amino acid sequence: CASSLSGGILQTQYF.

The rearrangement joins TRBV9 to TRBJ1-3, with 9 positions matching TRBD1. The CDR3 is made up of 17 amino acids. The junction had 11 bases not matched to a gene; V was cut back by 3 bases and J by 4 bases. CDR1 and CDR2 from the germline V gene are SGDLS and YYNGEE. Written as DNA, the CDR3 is TGTGCCAGCAGCGCTCGGACAGGGGTTTCTATAGGAAACACCATATATTTT. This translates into CASSARTGVSIGNTIYF.

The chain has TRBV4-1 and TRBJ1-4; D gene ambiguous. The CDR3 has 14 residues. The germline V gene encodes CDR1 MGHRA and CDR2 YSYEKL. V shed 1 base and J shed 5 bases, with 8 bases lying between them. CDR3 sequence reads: CASSQVLENEKLFF. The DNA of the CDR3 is TGCGCCAGCAGCCAAGTACTCGAGAATGAAAAACTGTTTTTT.

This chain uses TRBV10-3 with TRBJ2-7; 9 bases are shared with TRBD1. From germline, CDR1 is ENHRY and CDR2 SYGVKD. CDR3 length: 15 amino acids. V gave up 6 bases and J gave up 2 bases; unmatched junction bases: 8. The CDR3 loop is CAISQLQGATYEQYF. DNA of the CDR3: TGTGCCATCAGCCAACTACAGGGGGCGACCTACGAGCAGTACTTC.

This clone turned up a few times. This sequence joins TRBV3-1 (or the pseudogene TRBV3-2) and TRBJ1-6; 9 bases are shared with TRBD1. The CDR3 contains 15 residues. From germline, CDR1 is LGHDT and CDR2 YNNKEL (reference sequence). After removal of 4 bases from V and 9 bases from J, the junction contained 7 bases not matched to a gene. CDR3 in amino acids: CASSLQGQGSSPLHF. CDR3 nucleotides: TGTGCCAGCAGCCTTCAGGGACAGGGAAGTTCACCCCTCCACTTT.

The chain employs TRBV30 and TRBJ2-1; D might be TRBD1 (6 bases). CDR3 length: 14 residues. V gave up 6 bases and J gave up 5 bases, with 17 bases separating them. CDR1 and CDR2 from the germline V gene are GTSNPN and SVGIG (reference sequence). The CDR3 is CACPIRDTDNEQFF. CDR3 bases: TGTGCCTGTCCAATCCGGGACACTGACAATGAGCAGTTCTTC.

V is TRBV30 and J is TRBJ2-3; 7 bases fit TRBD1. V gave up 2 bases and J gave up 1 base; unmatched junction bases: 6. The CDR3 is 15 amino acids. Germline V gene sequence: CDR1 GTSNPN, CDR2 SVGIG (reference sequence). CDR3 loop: CAWSLGQSRTDTQYF. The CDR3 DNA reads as TGTGCCTGGAGTCTGGGACAGTCTCGCACAGATACGCAGTATTTT.

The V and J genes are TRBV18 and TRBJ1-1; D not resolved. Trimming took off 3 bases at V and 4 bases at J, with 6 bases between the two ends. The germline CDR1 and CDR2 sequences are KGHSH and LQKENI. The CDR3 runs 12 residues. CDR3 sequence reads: CASSPEGTEAFF. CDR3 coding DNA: TGTGCCAGCTCACCCGAGGGCACTGAAGCTTTCTTT.